The next 3 T cell receptor beta chains were all read from a single sample in a study of follicular helper T cells after annual influenza vaccination. Documented time point: 2014-2015 season, pre-vaccination. Clones were sequenced by immunoSEQ multiplex PCR, and TCRdb holds only the in-frame ones, with some missing. Among some 10,000 clones listed, 81% were seen once. The sample consisted of CXCR5- memory CD4+ T cells sorted from blood, taken on the day of influenza vaccination. The receptors stem from an adult who received the influenza vaccine.

The chain uses TRBV6-5 and TRBJ1-5; TRBD1 agrees at 7 bases. Germline assignment: CDR1 MNHEY and CDR2 SVGAGI. This CDR3 has 14 residues. V was pared by 3 bases and J by 6 bases, with 5 bases of the junction left unmatched. The CDR3 is CASSYPTGFQPQHF. CDR3 nucleotide sequence: TGTGCCAGCAGTTATCCGACAGGGTTTCAGCCCCAGCATTTT.

The chain employs TRBV6-5 and TRBJ1-1, with 10 bases matching TRBD1. Germline V gene sequence: CDR1 MNHEY, CDR2 SVGAGI. This CDR3 contains 15 residues. With V trimmed by 7 bases and J by 8 bases, 13 bases remained unmatched. The CDR3 is CASTLTSTGGAEAFF. The CDR3 nucleotides are TGTGCCAGCACCCTGACCTCGACAGGGGGCGCCGAAGCTTTCTTT.

The chain recombines TRBV6-5 with TRBJ1-2; D remains unclear. The V and J ends lost 10 bases and 5 bases respectively, with 11 bases between them. CDR3 length equals 11 residues. Germline CDR1 reads MNHEY; CDR2 reads SVGAGI. The CDR3 DNA reads as TGTGCCACCCATGGAGGGTATGGCTACACCTTC. Translation gives CATHGGYGYTF.